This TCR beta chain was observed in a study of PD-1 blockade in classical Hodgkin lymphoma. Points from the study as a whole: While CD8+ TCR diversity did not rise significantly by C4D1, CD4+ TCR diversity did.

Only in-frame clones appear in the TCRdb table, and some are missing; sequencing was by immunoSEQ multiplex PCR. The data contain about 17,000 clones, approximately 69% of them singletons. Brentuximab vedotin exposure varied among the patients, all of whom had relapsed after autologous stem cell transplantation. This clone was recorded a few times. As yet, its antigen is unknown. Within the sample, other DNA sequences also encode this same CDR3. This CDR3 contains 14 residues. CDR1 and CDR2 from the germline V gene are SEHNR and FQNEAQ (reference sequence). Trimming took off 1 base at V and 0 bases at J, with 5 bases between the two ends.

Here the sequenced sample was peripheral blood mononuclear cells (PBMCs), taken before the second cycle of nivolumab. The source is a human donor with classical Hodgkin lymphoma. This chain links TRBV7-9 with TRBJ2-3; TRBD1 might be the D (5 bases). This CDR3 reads CASSLEGSTDTQYF. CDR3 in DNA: TGTGCCAGCAGCTTAGAGGGGAGCACAGATACGCAGTATTTT. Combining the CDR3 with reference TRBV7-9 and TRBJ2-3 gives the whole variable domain DTGVSQNPRHKITKRGQNVTFRCDPISEHNRLYWYRQTLGQGPEFLTYFQNEAQLEKSRLLSDRFSAERPKGSFSTLEIQRTEQGDSAMYLCASSLEGSTDTQYFGPGTRLTVL.